These 29 T cell receptor beta chains share one sample of origin, sequenced in a study of blood T cell repertoires in COVID-19. Profiling relied on immunoSEQ multiplex PCR, and the TCRdb table lists in-frame clones only, not all of them. Among approximately 250,000 clones listed, around 93% were seen once. The sample was PBMCs or T cells enriched from blood (not recorded which). All receptors come from a middle-aged man who had been exposed to COVID-19.

This clone was detected only a few times. The chain couples TRBV27 to TRBJ2-2; possible D gene TRBD1, 6 bases. This CDR3 is built from 13 residues. V shed 5 bases and J shed 4 bases, with 8 bases lying between them. In germline, CDR1 is MNHEY, CDR2 SMNVEV (reference sequence). The CDR3 coding sequence is TGTGCCAGCAGTATACAGGGCACCGGGGAGCTGTTTTTT. This encodes CASSIQGTGELFF.

The rearrangement links TRBV5-1 to TRBJ1-3, with D unresolved. This CDR3 comprises 14 residues. From germline, CDR1 is SGHRS and CDR2 YFSETQ. V was shortened by 0 bases and J by 0 bases, with 4 bases between the two germline ends. CDR3 coding DNA: TGCGCCAGCAGCTTGGGAGACTCTGGAAACACCATATATTTT. It is translated as CASSLGDSGNTIYF.

The V and J genes are TRBV27 and TRBJ2-3; TRBD2 matches at 13 bases. With 6 bases clipped from V and 0 bases from J, the junction kept 12 bases outside the gene matches. The CDR3 sequence is 19 residues long. Looked up from germline, CDR1 is MNHEY and CDR2 is SMNVEV (reference sequence). The CDR3 loop reads CASRQRIGTSGTSTDTQYF. The CDR3 DNA is TGTGCCAGCAGACAAAGAATCGGGACTAGCGGGACTAGCACAGATACGCAGTATTTT.

A single count supports this clone. The chain employs TRBV12-3 or TRBV12-4 and TRBJ1-2, with a tentative D call TRBD1 (5 bases). The CDR3 loop spans 13 amino acids. Trimming removed 6 bases from V and 8 bases from J, with 16 bases in between. The DNA for the CDR3 is TGTGCCAGCAGCACTGTATCGGGGGTAGGCTACACCTTC. Amino acids: CASSTVSGVGYTF.

In its sample, this clone was seen once. As DNA, the CDR3 is TGTGCCAGCAGCTCAGAAAGAACAGGGGGAAATGGCTACACCTTC. It is translated as CASSSERTGGNGYTF. This chain links TRBV5-4 with TRBJ1-2, with TRBD1 identical over 8 bases. J lost 6 bases, V lost 3 bases, and 10 bases had no gene match. Germline loops: CDR1 SGHNT, CDR2 YYREEE (reference sequence). This CDR3 has 15 residues. Using reference TRBV5-4 and TRBJ1-2 for the parts outside the CDR3, the full variable domain is ETGVTQSPTHLIKTRGQQVTLRCSSQSGHNTVSWYQQALGQGPQFIFQYYREEENGRGNFPPRFSGLQFPNYSSELNVNALELDDSALYLCASSSERTGGNGYTFGSGTRLTVV.

This rearrangement joins TRBV18 to TRBJ2-5; 8 nucleotides line up with TRBD1. Germline CDR1 reads KGHSH; CDR2 reads LQKENI. V shed 3 bases, J shed 5 bases, and the junction held 5 bases outside the gene matches. The CDR3 length is 14 residues. CDR3 residues: CASSPDRDEETQYF. The CDR3 DNA is TGTGCCAGCTCACCGGACAGGGATGAGGAGACCCAGTACTTC.

This clone is a singleton in its sample. The V gene is TRBV29-1, the J gene TRBJ1-1; D is ambiguous. Germline CDR1 reads SQVTM; CDR2 reads ANQGSEA. V lost 4 bases and J 4 bases, leaving 16 bases between the germline ends. The CDR3 loop spans 14 amino acids. The CDR3 DNA sequence: TGCAGCGTTGTTAAGTCGGGGTCGGCCACTGAAGCTTTCTTT. Protein: CSVVKSGSATEAFF.

This clone is a singleton in its sample. This chain links TRBV5-5 with TRBJ1-2; the D gene is possibly TRBD1 (6 bases). The V end lost 3 bases, the J end lost 3 bases, and 12 bases lay between the germline ends. The germline CDR1 and CDR2 sequences are SGHKS and YYEKEE (reference sequence). The CDR3 is 14 residues long. The CDR3 region is CASSSWTEDYGYTF. CDR3 DNA sequence: TGTGCCAGCAGCTCCTGGACAGAGGACTATGGCTACACCTTC.

This chain connects TRBV29-1 to TRBJ2-7; a possible D gene is TRBD2 (5 bases). CDR1 and CDR2 (germline): SQVTM, ANQGSEA. CDR3 length: 11 residues. V was pared by 4 bases and J by 2 bases, with 6 bases between. CDR3 loop: CSVGRAYEQYF. CDR3 in DNA: TGCAGCGTTGGGCGGGCCTACGAGCAGTACTTC.

This sequence joins TRBV3-1 (or the pseudogene TRBV3-2) and TRBJ1-1, with D unresolved. Germline-derived CDR1 and CDR2 are LGHDT and YNNKEL (reference sequence). Trimming left V 1 base short and J 7 bases short, with 10 bases between. The CDR3 contains 13 residues. Here the CDR3 DNA reads TGTGCCAGCAGCCAAGTAAATGAGAATGAAGCTTTCTTT. It encodes CASSQVNENEAFF.

This rearrangement joins TRBV5-1 to TRBJ2-7; 13 nucleotides match TRBD2. Germline-derived CDR1 and CDR2 are SGHRS and YFSETQ. V shed 4 bases, J shed 2 bases, and the junction held 6 bases outside the gene matches. CDR3 length: 16 amino acids. DNA for the CDR3: TGCGCCAGCAGCCCCCGACTAGCGGGAGGTACCTACGAGCAGTACTTC. Its translation: CASSPRLAGGTYEQYF.

The CDR3 sequence: CASFGGLYGYTF. DNA of the CDR3: TGTGCCAGCTTCGGCGGTCTCTATGGCTACACCTTC. The chain links TRBV2 to TRBJ1-2, with D unclear. The CDR3 runs to 12 residues. CDR1 and CDR2 from the germline V gene are SNHLY and FYNNEI. V lost 8 bases and J lost 4, with 11 bases in between. Complete variable domain (other parts from reference TRBV2 and TRBJ1-2): EPEVTQTPSHQVTQMGQEVILRCVPISNHLYFYWYRQILGQKVEFLVSFYNNEISEKSEIFDDQFSVERPDGSNFTLKIRSTKLEDSAMYFCASFGGLYGYTFGSGTRLTVV.

V and J are TRBV3-1 (or the pseudogene TRBV3-2) and TRBJ2-1; no clear D. Looked up from germline, CDR1 is LGHDT and CDR2 is YNNKEL (reference sequence). Trimming took 0 bases from V and 10 from J, leaving 7 bases between them. The CDR3 is made up of 12 amino acids. The CDR3 region is CASSQDLGEQFF. The CDR3 nucleotides are TGTGCCAGCAGCCAAGATCTCGGGGAGCAGTTCTTC.

This clone was picked up one time. The rearrangement joins TRBV5-5 to TRBJ1-5; D is unresolved. The CDR3 totals 14 residues. V lost 1 base to trimming and J lost 3 bases, with 8 bases between them. Per the germline V gene, CDR1 is SGHKS and CDR2 is YYEKEE (reference sequence). CDR3 nucleotide sequence: TGTGCCAGCAGCTTGTTTGAGTTCAATCAGCCCCAGCATTTT. It translates to CASSLFEFNQPQHF.

The chain combines TRBV9 with TRBJ1-1; 8 bases line up with TRBD1. The CDR3 is 14 residues long. V was pared by 0 bases and J by 8 bases, with 6 bases of the junction left unmatched. CDR1 is SGDLS, CDR2 YYNGEE, per germline. CDR3 in DNA: TGTGCCAGCAGCGTAGCCGGGACAGGTCGGGAAGCTTTCTTT. Translating it yields CASSVAGTGREAFF. Combining the CDR3 with reference TRBV9 and TRBJ1-1 gives the whole variable domain DSGVTQTPKHLITATGQRVTLRCSPRSGDLSVYWYQQSLDQGLQFLIQYYNGEERAKGNILERFSAQQFPDLHSELNLSSLELGDSALYFCASSVAGTGREAFFGQGTRLTVV.

V usage is TRBV6-1 and J usage is TRBJ1-4, with a possible D match to TRBD1 (6 bases). This CDR3 region has 15 residues. V was pared by 2 bases and J by 8 bases, with 15 bases between. Germline CDR1 is MNHNS and CDR2 is SASEGT. Written as DNA, the CDR3 is TGTGCCAGCAGTGAAAGGGGGGGGATCCGGGAAAAACTGTTTTTT. Translated: CASSERGGIREKLFF.

J is TRBJ2-7 and V is TRBV20-1; 8 bases agree with TRBD1. This CDR3 is built from 10 residues. V was pared by 6 bases and J by 6 bases, with 1 base of the junction left unmatched. Looked up from germline, CDR1 is DFQATT and CDR2 is SNEGSKA (reference sequence). The CDR3 nucleotides read TGCAGTGCCAGGGGGCGCGAGCAGTACTTC. Translating gives CSARGREQYF.

The chain has TRBV28 and TRBJ2-5, with no clear D. Germline-derived CDR1 and CDR2 are MDHEN and SYDVKM. The CDR3 runs to 13 residues. The V gene lost 6 bases and the J gene lost 5 bases, with 13 bases spanning the gap. CDR3 DNA sequence: TGTGCCAGCAGCCCCGGAGCTTGGGAGACCCAGTACTTC. Its translation is CASSPGAWETQYF.

This rearrangement joins TRBV15 to TRBJ1-5; 7 nucleotides agree with TRBD1. Germline assignment: CDR1 LNHNV and CDR2 YYDKDF (reference sequence). The length of the CDR3 is 14 residues. Trimming took 1 base from V and 6 from J; bases not matched to a gene: 3. DNA of the CDR3: TGTGCCACCAGCAGAGCAGGGGGTGGTCAGCCCCAGCATTTT. It is translated as CATSRAGGGQPQHF.

The chain recombines TRBV7-9 with TRBJ2-3, with D hard to call. The CDR3 has 15 residues. CDR1 and CDR2 (germline): SEHNR, FQNEAQ (reference sequence). The V end was cut by 4 bases, the J end by 4 bases, with 15 bases between. The CDR3 DNA sequence: TGTGCCAGCAGCTCACCCCGTGAGAGCGCAGATACGCAGTATTTT. Its protein is CASSSPRESADTQYF.

The gene calls are TRBV4-3 and TRBJ2-3, with 7 nucleotides matching TRBD1. The CDR3 runs to 16 residues. The V and J ends lost 0 bases and 4 bases, in that order; junction bases with no gene match: 7. Germline loops: CDR1 LGHNA, CDR2 YSLEER. The CDR3 sequence: CASSQDLGQAPDTQYF. The DNA of the CDR3 is TGCGCCAGCAGCCAAGATCTCGGACAGGCTCCAGATACGCAGTATTTT.

V is TRBV11-1 and J is TRBJ2-3, with a weak D call TRBD2 (6 bases). V dropped 5 bases and J dropped 8 bases, with 14 bases sitting between them. The CDR3 extends over 13 amino acids. Germline V gene data show CDR1 as SGHAT and CDR2 as FQDESV (reference sequence). DNA of the CDR3: TGTGCCAGCAGCACGGGACTTGAGGGTACGCAGTATTTT. Protein sequence: CASSTGLEGTQYF.

This chain uses TRBV11-2 with TRBJ1-2, with TRBD1 matching 7 bases. This CDR3 contains 16 residues. The germline CDR1 and CDR2 sequences are SGHAT and FQNNGV. J was trimmed by 3 bases and V by 6 bases; bases with no gene match: 13. Here the CDR3 DNA reads TGTGCCAGCAGACCTCTTTACCGGGACAGAGACTATGGCTACACCTTC. It yields the protein CASRPLYRDRDYGYTF. The full variable domain, in which reference TRBV11-2 and TRBJ1-2 provide the parts outside the CDR3, is EAGVAQSPRYKIIEKRQSVAFWCNPISGHATLYWYQQILGQGPKLLIQFQNNGVVDDSQLPKDRFSAERLKGVDSTLKIQPAKLEDSAVYLCASRPLYRDRDYGYTFGSGTRLTVV.

The rearrangement joins TRBV7-2 to TRBJ2-5; 7 nucleotides agree with TRBD1. The CDR3 length is 17 residues. Germline loops: CDR1 SGHTA, CDR2 FQGNSA. V gave up 0 bases and J gave up 2 bases; unmatched junction bases: 9. The CDR3 loop reads CASSLAGTGAWQETQYF. Here the CDR3 DNA reads TGTGCCAGCAGCTTAGCGGGCACAGGGGCTTGGCAAGAGACCCAGTACTTC.

The genes are TRBV10-2 and TRBJ2-7, with 10 bases aligning to TRBD2. The CDR3 totals 14 residues. V lost 6 bases to trimming and J lost 3 bases; unmatched junction nucleotides: 5. Germline CDR1 reads WSHSY; CDR2 reads SAAADI. CDR3 residues: CASRPTSGIYEQYF. The CDR3, as DNA: TGCGCCAGCAGGCCTACTAGCGGGATCTACGAGCAGTACTTC.

The chain couples TRBV7-9 to TRBJ1-4; D not certain. The V end lost 3 bases, the J end lost 8 bases, and 4 bases lay between the germline ends. The germline gives CDR1 SEHNR, CDR2 FQNEAQ (reference sequence). The CDR3 loop spans 11 amino acids. This CDR3 is CASSFGEKLFF. CDR3 in DNA: TGTGCCAGCAGCTTTGGCGAAAAACTGTTTTTT.

This chain links TRBV6-5 with TRBJ1-2; D is perhaps TRBD1 (6 bases). The V and J ends lost 8 bases and 5 bases respectively, with 15 bases between them. Germline CDR1 is MNHEY and CDR2 is SVGAGI. The CDR3 spans 13 residues. The CDR3 loop is CASSEGEFYGYTF. The CDR3 DNA reads TGTGCCAGCTCCGAGGGGGAGTTTTATGGCTACACCTTC.

This rearrangement joins TRBV7-9 to TRBJ2-7; TRBD1 aligns across 8 bases. With 1 base clipped from V and 6 bases from J, the junction kept 5 bases outside the gene matches. CDR1 and CDR2 from the germline V gene are SEHNR and FQNEAQ (reference sequence). The CDR3 spans 14 residues. CDR3 bases: TGTGCCAGCAGCTTAGGTGGACAGGGTGGCGAGCAGTACTTC. Protein sequence: CASSLGGQGGEQYF.

The J gene is TRBJ1-4, the V gene TRBV30; D perhaps matches TRBD1 (5 bases). CDR1 and CDR2 from the germline V gene are GTSNPN and SVGIG (reference sequence). The CDR3 is made up of 14 amino acids. V lost 1 base and J 4 bases, leaving 10 bases between the germline ends. The CDR3 DNA reads as TGTGCCTGGAGTGCCGAGACAGTTAATGAAAAACTGTTTTTT. It specifies CAWSAETVNEKLFF.